This T cell receptor beta chain was sequenced in a study of read filtering for tumor transcriptome and immune sequencing. As for this clonotype: A much larger clonotype is one base distant, so this may be a read error.

Germline CDR1 SGHTA, CDR2 FQGNSA. V lost 0 bases and J lost 14, with 15 bases in between. The CDR3 contains 13 residues. Molecular barcoded adaptors covering alpha/delta and beta/gamma chains were used on roughly 400 ng RNA. TCRdb reprocessed the reads with MiXCR, giving one entry per CDR3 protein. The sample holds around 26,000 distinct CDR3 sequences, around an eighth seen once. Every patient had bone marrow sampled while the disease was active. The TCR sequence derives from a donor aged 40 or over with multiple myeloma. Sequences were obtained from a population of CD138-negative cells sorted from bone marrow. The chain combines TRBV7-2 with TRBJ2-3; no firm D call. CDR3 sequence: CASSLALQSAWYF. CDR3 nucleotides: TGTGCCAGCAGCTTAGCGCTCCAGAGCGCGTGGTATTTT.